The 23 T cell receptor beta chains given below trace back to one sample, sequenced in a study of shared clonotypes between healthy human individuals. Libraries were prepared by immunoSEQ multiplex PCR; TCRdb keeps only in-frame clonotypes and omits some of them. The data hold around 2,000,000 clones, with about 95% observed a single time. In the naive CD8 group, cells lacked CD45RO and were positively selected for CCR7, so terminally differentiated effector memory CD45RA+ cells were left out. The sequenced sample was naive CD8+ T cells sorted from blood. These receptors were obtained from a man between 18 and 29 years old in good health.

The chain joins TRBV4-3 to TRBJ2-7; tentative D call: TRBD1 (6 bases). The CDR3 is made up of 15 amino acids. V was cut by 0 bases and J by 6 bases, with 15 bases left in between. The germline V gene has CDR1 LGHNA and CDR2 YSLEER. CDR3 nucleotide sequence: TGCGCCAGCAGCCAAGATCTGGACAGCACCCTCGAGCAGTACTTC. Residues: CASSQDLDSTLEQYF.

V usage is TRBV7-2 and J usage is TRBJ1-6, with D possibly being TRBD1 (5 bases). V was clipped by 2 bases and J by 8 bases, with 19 bases between them. This CDR3 comprises 17 residues. Germline loops: CDR1 SGHTA, CDR2 FQGNSA. The CDR3 DNA follows: TGTGCCAGCAGCTTACACCTTCCCGTCAGGGTCGATTCACCCCTCCACTTT. It yields the protein CASSLHLPVRVDSPLHF.

The chain joins TRBV28 to TRBJ2-7; 7 nucleotides align to TRBD1. Looked up from germline, CDR1 is MDHEN and CDR2 is SYDVKM. The ends lost 6 bases at V and 6 bases at J; junction bases unmatched: 2. The CDR3 consists of 11 residues. Written as DNA, the CDR3 is TGTGCCAGCAGGACAGGGCCCGAGCAGTACTTC. This gives the protein CASRTGPEQYF.

With respect to this clone: The sample carries other DNA sequences with the same CDR3. V gene TRBV20-1 combines with J gene TRBJ2-7; D is ambiguous. CDR1 is DFQATT and CDR2 is SNEGSKA in the germline V gene (reference sequence). This CDR3 contains 11 residues. V was pared by 2 bases and J by 1 base, with 3 bases between. The CDR3 sequence: CSARQSYEQYF. For the CDR3, the DNA is TGCAGTGCTAGACAGTCCTACGAGCAGTACTTC.

The chain uses TRBV14 and TRBJ2-7; D is perhaps TRBD1 (7 bases). Germline CDR1 SGHDN, CDR2 FVKESK. The CDR3 is 17 residues long. V dropped 1 base and J dropped 0 bases, with 16 bases sitting between them. CDR3 residues: CASSQGRGARTSYEQYF. Written as DNA, the CDR3 is TGTGCCAGCAGCCAAGGCAGGGGGGCCCGGACCTCCTACGAGCAGTACTTC.

This chain uses TRBV5-1 with TRBJ1-2; weak D call: TRBD1 (5 bases). This CDR3 contains 17 residues. The V end lost 3 bases, the J end lost 8 bases, and 26 bases lay between the germline ends. From germline, CDR1 is SGHRS and CDR2 YFSETQ. The CDR3 DNA follows: TGCGCCAGCAGCTCCTACGCCCATAGGGAGACAGATTGGGGCTACACCTTC. The encoded protein is CASSSYAHRETDWGYTF.

The CDR3 DNA sequence: TGTGCCAGCAGTGCTTCCTTAAGCACTGAAGCTTTCTTT. Residues: CASSASLSTEAFF. The chain couples TRBV2 to TRBJ1-1; no definite D call. The V gene's germline CDR1 is SNHLY and CDR2 FYNNEI. Trimming shortened V by 4 bases and J by 4 bases, and 10 bases separated the two germline ends. This CDR3 spans 13 amino acids.

The rearrangement joins TRBV9 to TRBJ2-2; unclear D gene. CDR1 is SGDLS, CDR2 YYNGEE, per germline. The CDR3 is made up of 15 amino acids. Trimming took 0 bases from V and 0 from J, leaving 6 bases between them. The CDR3 is CASSVGPPNTGELFF. The DNA of the CDR3 is TGTGCCAGCAGCGTAGGTCCGCCGAACACCGGGGAGCTGTTTTTT. Based on the CDR3 plus reference TRBV9 and TRBJ2-2, the full variable domain is DSGVTQTPKHLITATGQRVTLRCSPRSGDLSVYWYQQSLDQGLQFLIQYYNGEERAKGNILERFSAQQFPDLHSELNLSSLELGDSALYFCASSVGPPNTGELFFGEGSRLTVL.

J is TRBJ2-7 and V is TRBV5-6, with D uncertain. The CDR3 sequence is 15 residues long. Trimming removed 4 bases from V and 3 bases from J, with 17 bases in between. Germline-derived CDR1 and CDR2 are SGHDT and YYEEEE. This chain's CDR3 is CASSVGPDFVYEQYF. The CDR3 bases are TGTGCCAGCAGCGTCGGCCCCGACTTTGTCTACGAGCAGTACTTC.

The CDR3 nucleotides are TGCGCCAGCAGCCAAGATGAAGGACCAGGGAGGGGCTACACCTTC. It codes for CASSQDEGPGRGYTF. V usage is TRBV4-3 and J usage is TRBJ1-2; D might be TRBD1 (5 bases). This CDR3 comprises 15 residues. V gave up 0 bases and J gave up 8 bases, with 16 bases separating them. Germline values: CDR1 LGHNA, CDR2 YSLEER.

On this clone itself: This sample also contains other DNA sequences that code for the same CDR3. V is TRBV19 and J is TRBJ1-1; unclear D gene. V lost 1 base, J lost 2 bases, and 8 bases lay in between. CDR1 and CDR2 (germline): LNHDA, SQIVND (reference sequence). CDR3 length equals 14 residues. The CDR3: CASSIGTVNTEAFF. As DNA, the CDR3 is TGTGCCAGTAGTATAGGGACGGTCAACACTGAAGCTTTCTTT. Looking up the rest from reference TRBV19 and TRBJ1-1 gives the full variable domain: DGGITQSPKYLFRKEGQNVTLSCEQNLNHDAMYWYRQDPGQGLRLIYYSQIVNDFQKGDIAEGYSVSREKKESFPLTVTSAQKNPTAFYLCASSIGTVNTEAFFGQGTRLTVV.

This clone was picked up a small number of times. The chain has TRBV19 and TRBJ1-5; TRBD1 matches 8 bases. The CDR3 covers 13 residues. V shed 5 bases, J shed 5 bases, and the junction held 2 bases outside the gene matches. Looked up from germline, CDR1 is LNHDA and CDR2 is SQIVND (reference sequence). CDR3 coding DNA: TGTGCCAGTAGTTCAGGGGGCCATCAGCCCCAGCATTTT. It specifies CASSSGGHQPQHF.

The rearrangement joins TRBV6-1 to TRBJ2-6; D is undetermined. CDR3 size: 17 residues. V gave up 2 bases and J gave up 0 bases, with 11 bases separating them. Germline V CDR1 and CDR2: MNHNS, SASEGT. CDR3 coding DNA: TGTGCCAGCAGTGAACAGACACTTGCCTCTGGGGCCAACGTCCTGACTTTC. Translated, it gives CASSEQTLASGANVLTF.

The gene calls are TRBV11-3 and TRBJ2-1; D might be TRBD1 (5 bases). The V gene lost 4 bases and the J gene lost 6 bases, with 13 bases spanning the gap. The germline V gene has CDR1 SGHNT and CDR2 YENEEA. The CDR3 sequence is 14 residues long. In DNA, the CDR3 is TGTGCCAGCAGCTACAGTGGGGCCGTCAATGAGCAGTTCTTC. The encoded protein is CASSYSGAVNEQFF.

This chain uses TRBV10-1 with TRBJ2-3; D ambiguous. CDR1 is WNHNN and CDR2 is SYGVQD in the germline V gene (reference sequence). This CDR3 region has 15 residues. Trimming stripped 2 bases from V and 3 bases from J, with 12 bases between. Written as DNA, the CDR3 is TGCGCCAGCAGTGAGGGACCAACTGGGACAGATACGCAGTATTTT. Its translation is CASSEGPTGTDTQYF.

The V call is TRBV7-8, the J call TRBJ2-6; D not resolved. The V end was cut by 5 bases, the J end by 0 bases, with 5 bases between. The V gene's germline CDR1 is SGHVS and CDR2 FQNEAQ. CDR3 length: 14 amino acids. As DNA, the CDR3 is TGTGCCAGCAGCCCAAACTCTGGGGCCAACGTCCTGACTTTC. This translates into CASSPNSGANVLTF.

Comments on this clone: The sample contains more than one DNA sequence encoding this CDR3. The J gene is TRBJ2-7, the V gene TRBV5-6, with no clear D. V lost 4 bases to trimming and J lost 3 bases, with 8 bases between them. CDR3 length: 12 residues. Germline values: CDR1 SGHDT, CDR2 YYEEEE. In DNA, the CDR3 is TGTGCCAGCAGCCTAGGCTTCTACGAGCAGTACTTC. The encoded protein is CASSLGFYEQYF.

The V call is TRBV7-6, the J call TRBJ2-1; 11 nucleotides align to TRBD2. V gave up 1 base and J gave up 3 bases; unmatched junction bases: 2. This CDR3 comprises 16 residues. Per the germline V gene, CDR1 is SGHVS and CDR2 is FNYEAQ. The CDR3 DNA reads TGTGCCAGCAGCTTAGGCGGACTAGCGGGCTACAATGAGCAGTTCTTC. This sequence encodes CASSLGGLAGYNEQFF.

The CDR3 DNA reads as TGTGCCAGCAGCTTTCTCCGGGGACTAGCGGGCGATGAGCAGTTCTTC. This translates into CASSFLRGLAGDEQFF. The chain joins TRBV7-9 to TRBJ2-1; TRBD2 matches 12 bases. V shed 3 bases and J 8 bases; nucleotides not matched to a gene: 8. This CDR3 contains 16 residues. Germline CDR1 is SEHNR and CDR2 is FQNEAQ (reference sequence).

The chain recombines TRBV30 with TRBJ2-7; 8 bases match TRBD1. J was trimmed by 5 bases and V by 7 bases; bases with no gene match: 10. The CDR3 contains 13 residues. In germline, CDR1 is GTSNPN, CDR2 SVGIG (reference sequence). CDR3 coding DNA: TGTGCCTCGTCAGGACAGGGTACCGACGAGCAGTACTTC. Translated, it gives CASSGQGTDEQYF.

The chain combines TRBV15 with TRBJ1-5; unclear D gene. Germline V gives CDR1 LNHNV, CDR2 YYDKDF (reference sequence). The CDR3 runs to 13 residues. Between the trimmed V and J ends, which lost 0 bases and 5 bases, there was a span of 5 bases. The DNA for the CDR3 is TGTGCCACCAGCAGAGATGTGTATCAGCCCCAGCATTTT. Protein sequence: CATSRDVYQPQHF.

The table lists this clone with a count of one. The chain employs TRBV15 and TRBJ2-7; maybe TRBD1 (5 bases). Germline values: CDR1 LNHNV, CDR2 YYDKDF (reference sequence). CDR3 length: 17 residues. The V end was cut by 1 base, the J end by 4 bases, with 20 bases between. As DNA, the CDR3 is TGTGCCACCAGCAGAGCCCCATTTATAAGACAGAAATACGAGCAGTACTTC. It yields the protein CATSRAPFIRQKYEQYF. Full variable domain (rest looked up from reference TRBV15 and TRBJ2-7): DAMVIQNPRYQVTQFGKPVTLSCSQTLNHNVMYWYQQKSSQAPKLLFHYYDKDFNNEADTPDNFQSRRPNTSFCFLDIRSPGLGDTAMYLCATSRAPFIRQKYEQYFGPGTRLTVT.

A few counts support this clone. The chain is built from TRBV4-1 and TRBJ1-5; D unclear. V was pared by 4 bases and J by 7 bases, with 17 bases between. The germline gives CDR1 MGHRA, CDR2 YSYEKL. This CDR3 spans 15 amino acids. CDR3 protein: CASSLHLGVSQPQHF. For the CDR3, the DNA is TGCGCCAGCAGCCTACACCTCGGGGTAAGCCAGCCCCAGCATTTT.